The 25 T cell receptor beta chains given below trace back to one sample, sequenced in a study of blood T cell repertoires in COVID-19. Using immunoSEQ multiplex PCR, the repertoire was profiled, and TCRdb retains in-frame clones only, with some absent. The data hold a few hundred thousand clones, with approximately 87% observed a single time. Specimen: peripheral blood. Every receptor here comes from a man aged 55 to 70 who had recovered from COVID-19.

The chain joins TRBV24-1 to TRBJ2-3; possible D gene TRBD1, 5 bases. The CDR3 has 13 residues. V lost 4 bases, J lost 4 bases, and 8 bases lay in between. Germline lookup yields CDR1 KGHDR and CDR2 SFDVKD. The CDR3 nucleotides are TGTGCCACCAGTGACCCAGGGTCAGATACGCAGTATTTT. Its translation is CATSDPGSDTQYF.

J is TRBJ1-5 and V is TRBV12-3 or TRBV12-4; D remains ambiguous. V gave up 1 base and J gave up 6 bases, with 7 bases separating them. The CDR3 runs 13 residues. CDR3: CASSLDGVQPQHF. The CDR3 nucleotides are TGTGCCAGCAGTTTAGACGGGGTTCAGCCCCAGCATTTT.

The chain uses TRBV6-6 and TRBJ2-3, with D tentatively TRBD2 (5 bases). The V and J ends lost 9 bases and 2 bases respectively, with 15 bases between them. The germline V gene has CDR1 MNHNY and CDR2 SVGAGI (reference sequence). There are 14 residues in the CDR3. The CDR3 bases are TGTGCCAGTAGCACGGTGGAGGCCACAGATACGCAGTATTTT. Protein: CASSTVEATDTQYF.

V usage is TRBV4-1 and J usage is TRBJ1-2; D is perhaps TRBD1 (6 bases). The V end was cut by 0 bases, the J end by 4 bases, with 12 bases between. The CDR3 sequence is 15 residues long. CDR1 MGHRA and CDR2 YSYEKL come from the germline V gene. The CDR3 region is CASSQDRGSAYGYTF. In DNA form, the CDR3 reads TGCGCCAGCAGCCAAGACAGGGGATCGGCCTATGGCTACACCTTC.

The chain joins TRBV9 to TRBJ2-1, with 12 bases that match TRBD2. J gave up 4 bases and V 0 bases, and 5 bases lay outside the gene matches. The germline CDR1 and CDR2 sequences are SGDLS and YYNGEE. The CDR3 has 17 residues. The CDR3: CASSVGLAGAPYNEQFF. CDR3 in DNA: TGTGCCAGCAGCGTAGGACTAGCGGGGGCCCCGTACAATGAGCAGTTCTTC.

The chain carries TRBV25-1 and TRBJ2-1, with 8 bases identical to TRBD1. The CDR3 loop spans 14 amino acids. The ends lost 6 bases at V and 7 bases at J; junction bases unmatched: 8. The germline V gene has CDR1 MGHDK and CDR2 SYGVNS. CDR3 in DNA: TGTGCCAGCAGAGGACAGGGAGTCAAGAATGAGCAGTTCTTC. Encoded protein: CASRGQGVKNEQFF.

V is TRBV27 and J is TRBJ2-3, with TRBD2 as a possible D gene (5 bases). Per the germline V gene, CDR1 is MNHEY and CDR2 is SMNVEV (reference sequence). Trimming took 3 bases from V and 6 from J, leaving 10 bases between them. This CDR3 has 13 amino acids. CDR3 in amino acids: CASSFEGGDTQYF. Written as DNA, the CDR3 is TGTGCCAGCAGTTTTGAGGGTGGGGATACGCAGTATTTT.

This rearrangement joins TRBV6-1 to TRBJ1-2; the match to TRBD1 covers 7 bases. Germline values: CDR1 MNHNS, CDR2 SASEGT. The CDR3 length is 14 residues. V trimming: 6 bases; J trimming: 6 bases; junction bases outside the gene matches: 10. This CDR3 is CASSETTGRDGYTF. DNA for the CDR3: TGTGCCAGCAGCGAGACGACAGGGCGGGATGGCTACACCTTC.

V and J are TRBV20-1 and TRBJ2-3; unclear D gene. Germline V gene lookup returns CDR1 DFQATT and CDR2 SNEGSKA (reference sequence). V was pared by 7 bases and J by 4 bases, with 6 bases between. The CDR3 contains 10 residues. In nucleotides, the CDR3 is TGCAGTGTATTTTCAGATACGCAGTATTTT. Translation gives CSVFSDTQYF.

As DNA, the CDR3 is TGTGCCAGCAGCCCCGGACAGATTGGCTACACCTTC. Translated, it gives CASSPGQIGYTF. This chain uses TRBV4-2 with TRBJ1-2; tentatively, D is TRBD1 (6 bases). Germline CDR1 is LGHNA and CDR2 is YNFKEQ. The CDR3 has 12 residues. The V gene lost 4 bases and the J gene lost 7 bases, with 10 bases spanning the gap.

The chain carries TRBV3-1 (or the pseudogene TRBV3-2) and TRBJ2-3; D may be TRBD1 (6 bases). Germline V lookup: CDR1 LGHDT, CDR2 YNNKEL (reference sequence). CDR3 length: 16 residues. Trimming left V 2 bases short and J 8 bases short, with 20 bases between. For the CDR3, the DNA is TGTGCCAGCAGCCAATTCCGGGACATCCAAGTGGGTACGCAGTATTTT. It specifies CASSQFRDIQVGTQYF.

The chain recombines TRBV6-6 with TRBJ1-1; D perhaps matches TRBD1 (5 bases). This CDR3 region has 13 residues. Trimming stripped 8 bases from V and 1 base from J, with 11 bases between. Germline V CDR1 and CDR2: MNHNY, SVGAGI (reference sequence). The CDR3 sequence is CASQLGENTEAFF. DNA for the CDR3: TGTGCCAGCCAGTTAGGGGAGAACACTGAAGCTTTCTTT.

The chain joins TRBV6-5 to TRBJ2-5; D perhaps matches TRBD2 (6 bases). CDR1 MNHEY and CDR2 SVGAGI come from the germline V gene. The CDR3 totals 14 residues. The V end lost 7 bases, the J end lost 0 bases, and 12 bases lay between the germline ends. The CDR3 nucleotides read TGTGCCAGCACGGGGGACTTGTACCAAGAGACCCAGTACTTC. The encoded protein is CASTGDLYQETQYF.

V gene TRBV29-1 combines with J gene TRBJ2-3; the D gene is possibly TRBD1 (5 bases). Germline lookup yields CDR1 SQVTM and CDR2 ANQGSEA. With 1 base removed from V and 4 bases from J, the gap between germline ends came to 12 bases. This CDR3 region has 14 residues. The CDR3 loop reads CSVEGPGKPDTQYF. The CDR3 nucleotides read TGCAGCGTTGAAGGGCCAGGGAAGCCAGATACGCAGTATTTT.

The chain carries TRBV6-6 and TRBJ1-6; no firm D call. This CDR3 has 17 residues. Between the trimmed V and J ends, which lost 5 bases and 0 bases, there was a span of 14 bases. Per the germline V gene, CDR1 is MNHNY and CDR2 is SVGAGI (reference sequence). CDR3 nucleotides: TGTGCCAGCAGTCTAAAAACTCCGCACTCCTATAATTCACCCCTCCACTTT. It translates to CASSLKTPHSYNSPLHF.

The V call is TRBV7-9, the J call TRBJ1-2; TRBD1 matches at 11 bases. Unmatched junction bases numbered 3, after V lost 5 bases and J lost 4 bases. The CDR3 has 14 amino acids. From germline, CDR1 is SEHNR and CDR2 FQNEAQ (reference sequence). The CDR3 DNA reads TGTGCCAGCAGCCCAGGACAGGGGGCCTATGGCTACACCTTC. It is translated as CASSPGQGAYGYTF.

The chain is built from TRBV7-8 and TRBJ2-7; 11 bases fit TRBD1. CDR3 length equals 13 residues. Germline CDR1 and CDR2: SGHVS and FQNEAQ. V was clipped by 10 bases and J by 2 bases; unmatched bases: 4. The CDR3 here is CATGTGGTYEQYF. Written as DNA, the CDR3 is TGTGCCACCGGGACAGGGGGTACCTACGAGCAGTACTTC.

The CDR3 nucleotides are TGTGCCAGCAGCCAAGACCAGGGCAGGAGGGTTGCTGAAGCTTTCTTT. Its protein is CASSQDQGRRVAEAFF. This sequence joins TRBV4-2 and TRBJ1-1, with D possibly matching TRBD1 (5 bases). V was shortened by 0 bases and J by 6 bases, with 17 bases between the two germline ends. The CDR3 covers 16 residues. Germline V lookup: CDR1 LGHNA, CDR2 YNFKEQ.

The rearrangement links TRBV11-3 to TRBJ2-5; TRBD1 agrees at 8 bases. With 5 bases clipped from V and 5 bases from J, the junction kept 1 base outside the gene matches. Germline CDR1 is SGHNT and CDR2 is YENEEA. The CDR3 consists of 12 residues. The CDR3 spells CASSRQGETQYF. The CDR3, as DNA: TGTGCCAGCAGCCGACAGGGGGAGACCCAGTACTTC.

This chain links TRBV7-6 with TRBJ2-2; no clear D. Germline V gene data show CDR1 as SGHVS and CDR2 as FNYEAQ. This CDR3 region has 18 residues. Trimming removed 2 bases from V and 1 base from J, with 17 bases in between. CDR3 sequence (DNA): TGTGCCAGCAGCTTAATTAAAGCTTCGGCGGAGAACACCGGGGAGCTGTTTTTT. Its translation: CASSLIKASAENTGELFF.

The genes are TRBV27 and TRBJ2-1; tentative D call: TRBD2 (6 bases). CDR1 MNHEY and CDR2 SMNVEV come from the germline V gene (reference sequence). Trimming took off 10 bases at V and 10 bases at J, with 26 bases between the two ends. This CDR3 has 15 residues. Here the CDR3 reads CATYAGPEGIGEQFF. In DNA form, the CDR3 reads TGTGCCACGTACGCGGGACCTGAGGGAATCGGAGAGCAGTTCTTC.

The V and J genes are TRBV4-3 and TRBJ1-5; 8 bases align to TRBD1. The trim removed 5 bases at V and 3 bases at J, leaving 12 bases unmatched. The CDR3 loop spans 17 amino acids. Germline V CDR1 and CDR2: LGHNA, YSLEER. The CDR3 spells CASSLNHRGGANQPQHF. CDR3 nucleotides: TGCGCCAGCAGCTTAAACCACAGGGGGGGGGCCAATCAGCCCCAGCATTTT.

The DNA for the CDR3 is TGTGCCAGCAGCCAACCGGACAGCTCTGGAAACACCATATATTTT. Residues: CASSQPDSSGNTIYF. The chain recombines TRBV4-2 with TRBJ1-3; D might be TRBD1 (6 bases). Germline V gene sequence: CDR1 LGHNA, CDR2 YNFKEQ. The CDR3 consists of 15 residues. V was clipped by 2 bases and J by 0 bases, with 8 bases between them.

This clone appeared a few times. The gene calls are TRBV9 and TRBJ1-3; TRBD1 is a possible D gene (6 bases). This CDR3 has 17 amino acids. In germline, CDR1 is SGDLS, CDR2 YYNGEE. V dropped 3 bases and J dropped 0 bases, with 16 bases sitting between them. CDR3 region: CASSAPGGPGSGNTIYF. CDR3 DNA sequence: TGTGCCAGCAGCGCGCCCGGGGGGCCCGGCTCTGGAAACACCATATATTTT. The whole variable domain, filled in from reference TRBV9 and TRBJ1-3, reads DSGVTQTPKHLITATGQRVTLRCSPRSGDLSVYWYQQSLDQGLQFLIQYYNGEERAKGNILERFSAQQFPDLHSELNLSSLELGDSALYFCASSAPGGPGSGNTIYFGEGSWLTVV.

This clone was detected ten times or more. Other DNA sequences in this sample translate to the same CDR3. This chain links TRBV12-3 or TRBV12-4 with TRBJ2-5; weak D call: TRBD2 (5 bases). The V and J ends lost 2 bases and 5 bases respectively, with 9 bases between them. This CDR3 has 13 residues. CDR3: CASSLSGVETQYF. For the CDR3, the DNA is TGTGCCAGCAGTTTATCCGGGGTGGAGACCCAGTACTTC.